The TCR beta chain described here comes from a study of CD8 T cells in ankylosing spondylitis. Findings and caveats of the study: Reports of some motif variants in reactive arthritis synovial fluid and blood predate this one. Disease-linked clones reportedly concentrated significantly in matched ankylosing spondylitis synovial fluid. Disease-linked clones bore a CD8+ phenotype and were relatively rare in peripheral blood. What seemed typical of ankylosing spondylitis blood was a TCR beta motif built from 8 or 9 highly homologous variants.

This CDR3 has 18 amino acids. Looked up from germline, CDR1 is LGHNA and CDR2 is YNFKEQ. V lost 0 bases, J lost 2 bases, and 18 bases lay in between. In making TCR beta libraries, quantitative 5'-RACE with molecular barcodes was used. TCRdb reanalysed the 5' RACE reads using MiXCR and keeps one entry per CDR3 protein. The table has around 770,000 distinct CDR3 sequences, 12% seen once; the top ten hold roughly 0.51%. In this sample, this clonotype turned up a few times. The target antigen is unknown. Source material: blood, either unsorted or a sorted T cell fraction (not recorded which). The chain is built from TRBV4-2 and TRBJ2-3; no definite D call. The clonotype was recovered from a male donor with ankylosing spondylitis. The CDR3 DNA reads as TGTGCCAGCAGCCAAGATAGTATTTTCGCCACAAACACAGATACGCAGTATTTT. The encoded protein is CASSQDSIFATNTDTQYF.